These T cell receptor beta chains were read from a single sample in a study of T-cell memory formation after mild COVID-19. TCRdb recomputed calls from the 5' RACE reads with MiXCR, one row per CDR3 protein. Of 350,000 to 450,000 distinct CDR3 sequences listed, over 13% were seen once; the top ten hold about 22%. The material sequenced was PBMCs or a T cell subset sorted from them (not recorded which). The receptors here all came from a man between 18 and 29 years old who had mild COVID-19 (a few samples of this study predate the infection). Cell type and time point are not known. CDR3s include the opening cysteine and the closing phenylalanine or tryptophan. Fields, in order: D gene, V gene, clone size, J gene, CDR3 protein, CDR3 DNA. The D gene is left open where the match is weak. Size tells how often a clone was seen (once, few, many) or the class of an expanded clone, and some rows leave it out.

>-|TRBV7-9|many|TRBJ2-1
CASSFFIGTGGPRAYYPNEQFF
TGTGCCAGCAGCTTCTTTATCGGTACAGGAGGGCCGCGTGCCTACTACCCCAATGAGCAGTTCTTC
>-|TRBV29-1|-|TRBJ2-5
CSVDSTSYQETQYF
TGCAGCGTTGATTCGACATCGTACCAAGAGACCCAGTACTTC
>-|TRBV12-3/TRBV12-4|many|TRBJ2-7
CASSSRDISYEQYF
TGTGCCAGCAGTTCCCGGGACATCTCCTACGAGCAGTACTTC
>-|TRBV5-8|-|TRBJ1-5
CASSFGRPNQPQHF
TGTGCCAGCAGCTTCGGACGGCCCAATCAGCCCCAGCATTTT
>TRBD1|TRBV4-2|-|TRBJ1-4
CASSPPTGGNEKLFF
TGTGCCAGCAGCCCCCCGACAGGGGGTAATGAAAAACTGTTTTTT
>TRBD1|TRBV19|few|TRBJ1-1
CASSILGQGGTEAFF
TGTGCCAGTAGTATTCTCGGACAGGGCGGCACTGAAGCTTTCTTT
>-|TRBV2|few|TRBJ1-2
CASSGTNYGYTF
TGTGCCAGCAGCGGTACAAACTATGGCTACACCTTC
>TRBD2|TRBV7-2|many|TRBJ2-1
CASSLPPSGGEQFF
TGTGCCAGCAGCTTACCCCCTAGCGGGGGTGAGCAGTTCTTC
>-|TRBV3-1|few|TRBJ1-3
CASSPRGGAGNTIYF
TGTGCCAGCAGCCCCCGGGGGGGGGCTGGAAACACCATATATTTT
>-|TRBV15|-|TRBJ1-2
CATSEHFNYGYTF
TGTGCCACCTCCGAACACTTCAACTATGGCTACACCTTC
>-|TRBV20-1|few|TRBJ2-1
CSGEGRNEQFF
TGCAGTGGTGAGGGGAGGAATGAGCAGTTCTTC
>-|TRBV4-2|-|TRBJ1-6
CASSPQLSLEEPLHF
TGTGCCAGCAGCCCGCAGCTGTCCCTCGAGGAACCCCTCCACTTT
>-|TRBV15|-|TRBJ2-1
CATSRDSGAYNEQFF
TGTGCCACCAGCAGAGATTCGGGGGCCTACAATGAGCAGTTCTTC
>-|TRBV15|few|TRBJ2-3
CATSRDGDTQYF
TGTGCCACCAGCAGAGACGGAGATACGCAGTATTTT
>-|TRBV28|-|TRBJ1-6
CASIFRRNSPLHF
TGTGCCAGCATCTTCAGAAGAAATTCACCCCTCCACTTT